Listed here are 16 T cell receptor beta chains from one sample, sequenced in a study of T cell repertoires and HLA-DP antigens. The antigens these receptors bind are not known. Sequenced by immunoSEQ multiplex PCR; TCRdb stores in-frame clones only, minus some. The top ten hold 1.7% of the sample, which has fewer than 95,000 clones, more than 75% seen once. The sample taken for sequencing was CD4+ T cells from PBMCs. These receptors were taken from a man between 45 and 60 years old in good health and CMV-seronegative.

CDR3 coding DNA: TGTGCCAGCAGCCAAGAGGGGCGTCAGGACGGAAACACCATATATTTT. Translating it yields CASSQEGRQDGNTIYF. The rearrangement links TRBV4-2 to TRBJ1-3, with D perhaps TRBD1 (5 bases). The CDR3 runs 16 residues. Trimming took 0 bases from V and 4 from J, leaving 13 bases between them. CDR1 and CDR2 (germline): LGHNA, YNFKEQ.

This chain joins TRBV18 and TRBJ2-7; D may correspond to TRBD1 or TRBD2 (5 bases each). This CDR3 contains 14 residues. Germline V gene data show CDR1 as KGHSH and CDR2 as LQKENI. V shed 6 bases and J shed 5 bases, with 17 bases lying between them. Written as DNA, the CDR3 is TGTGCCAGCTCCCGGGACCTCGCCAGGGACGAGCAGTACTTC. Protein sequence: CASSRDLARDEQYF.

The V gene is TRBV6-1, the J gene TRBJ2-7; D is possibly TRBD1 (5 bases). The V gene's germline CDR1 is MNHNS and CDR2 SASEGT. The CDR3 contains 13 residues. Trimming shortened V by 6 bases and J by 5 bases, and 14 bases separated the two germline ends. CDR3 sequence reads: CASRGVVNNEQYF. The CDR3 DNA reads as TGTGCCAGCAGAGGGGTCGTGAACAACGAGCAGTACTTC.

This clone was counted once. The rearrangement uses TRBV19 and TRBJ1-4, with D unresolved. This CDR3 is 15 amino acids long. V dropped 2 bases and J dropped 6 bases, with 13 bases sitting between them. Germline CDR1 and CDR2: LNHDA and SQIVND (reference sequence). The CDR3 nucleotides read TGTGCCAGTAGTATATACGACCCCGGGGATGAAAAACTGTTTTTT. Protein sequence: CASSIYDPGDEKLFF.

This clone was seen a handful of times. The chain is built from TRBV7-2 and TRBJ2-5; 10 nucleotides align to TRBD1. This CDR3 region has 15 residues. The V and J ends lost 5 bases and 6 bases, in that order; junction bases with no gene match: 9. Germline V CDR1 and CDR2: SGHTA, FQGNSA. Written as DNA, the CDR3 is TGTGCCAGCAGCCCGGACAGGGGGATCAGGAAGACCCAGTACTTC. Translated: CASSPDRGIRKTQYF. The complete variable domain, with remaining parts taken from reference TRBV7-2 and TRBJ2-5, reads GAGVSQSPSNKVTEKGKDVELRCDPISGHTALYWYRQSLGQGLEFLIYFQGNSAPDKSGLPSDRFSAERTGGSVSTLTIQRTQQEDSAVYLCASSPDRGIRKTQYFGPGTRLLVL.

CDR3 loop: CSVQGGAASSYNEQFF. The CDR3 DNA is TGCAGCGTGCAAGGGGGGGCCGCTAGCTCCTACAATGAGCAGTTCTTC. The V gene is TRBV29-1, the J gene TRBJ2-1; possible D gene TRBD2, 7 bases. CDR1 SQVTM and CDR2 ANQGSEA come from the germline V gene. With 6 bases removed from V and 0 bases from J, the gap between germline ends came to 18 bases. CDR3 size: 16 residues.

This sequence joins TRBV28 and TRBJ1-1; D unclear. Trimming left V 6 bases short and J 7 bases short, with 15 bases between. This CDR3 contains 13 residues. Germline lookup yields CDR1 MDHEN and CDR2 SYDVKM. The CDR3: CASSDTRKNEAFF. The CDR3 DNA is TGTGCCAGCAGCGATACACGGAAAAATGAAGCTTTCTTT.

The count of this clone is one. This chain uses TRBV28 with TRBJ1-1, with 9 nucleotides matching TRBD1. V shed 1 base, J shed 1 base, and the junction held 1 base outside the gene matches. Germline assignment: CDR1 MDHEN and CDR2 SYDVKM. The CDR3 spans 15 residues. The CDR3 DNA sequence: TGTGCCAGCAGTTTATTGGACAGGGGGAACACTGAAGCTTTCTTT. It codes for CASSLLDRGNTEAFF.

The chain carries TRBV6-6 and TRBJ2-1; D gene unclear. Germline V gene lookup returns CDR1 MNHNY and CDR2 SVGAGI (reference sequence). The CDR3 sequence is 15 residues long. Trimming left V 4 bases short and J 0 bases short, with 10 bases between. CDR3 in amino acids: CASSSTVSSYNEQFF. The CDR3 DNA reads TGTGCCAGCAGTTCGACTGTGAGCTCCTACAATGAGCAGTTCTTC.

This clone is a singleton in its sample. The rearrangement links TRBV5-4 to TRBJ2-2; maybe TRBD2 (5 bases). The CDR3 spans 15 residues. Germline V gives CDR1 SGHNT, CDR2 YYREEE (reference sequence). Trimming left V 0 bases short and J 3 bases short, with 9 bases between. The CDR3 sequence is CASSLVGVDTGELFF. DNA for the CDR3: TGTGCCAGCAGCTTGGTCGGGGTTGACACCGGGGAGCTGTTTTTT.

The chain is built from TRBV5-5 and TRBJ1-1; D is uncertain. V lost 0 bases and J 4 bases, leaving 19 bases between the germline ends. Germline V gene data show CDR1 as SGHKS and CDR2 as YYEKEE (reference sequence). This CDR3 comprises 17 residues. The CDR3 DNA reads as TGTGCCAGCAGCTTGGGGGCAGCTCCGGACTGGGGCACTGAAGCTTTCTTT. Translated: CASSLGAAPDWGTEAFF.

The V call is TRBV29-1, the J call TRBJ1-1, with D unclear. The CDR3 loop spans 11 amino acids. Trimming pared 3 bases from V and 2 bases from J, leaving 4 bases between. Per germline, CDR1 SQVTM and CDR2 ANQGSEA. CDR3 protein: CSVDSNTEAFF. The DNA for the CDR3 is TGCAGCGTTGACTCAAACACTGAAGCTTTCTTT.

This clone was observed a few times. This sample also contains other DNA sequences that code for the same CDR3. The chain recombines TRBV27 with TRBJ1-1; the D gene is possibly TRBD1 (5 bases). In germline, CDR1 is MNHEY, CDR2 SMNVEV (reference sequence). With 1 base removed from V and 4 bases from J, the gap between germline ends came to 13 bases. The CDR3 consists of 15 residues. The CDR3: CASSLFGGLGTEAFF. CDR3 bases: TGTGCCAGCAGTTTATTCGGGGGATTGGGCACTGAAGCTTTCTTT.

The V gene is TRBV6-5, the J gene TRBJ1-5, with D perhaps matching TRBD1 (5 bases). Between the trimmed V and J ends, which lost 0 bases and 6 bases, there was a span of 9 bases. CDR1 is MNHEY, CDR2 SVGAGI, per germline. The length of the CDR3 is 14 residues. In DNA, the CDR3 is TGTGCCAGCAGTTACTCGGGGGACGGTCAGCCCCAGCATTTT. This encodes CASSYSGDGQPQHF.

With regard to this clone: One end of the junction fails to match germline, which may point to a read error. The genes are TRBV2 and TRBJ2-1; D perhaps matches TRBD2 (6 bases). Germline CDR1 and CDR2: SNHLY and FYNNEI. The CDR3 has 18 residues. The CDR3 loop reads CASSGLRFGTLNYDEQFF. The CDR3, as DNA: TGTGCCAGCAGTGGCTTGCGATTTGGGACTCTAAACTACGATGAGCAGTTCTTC.

V is TRBV27 and J is TRBJ2-3; tentative D call: TRBD2 (5 bases). CDR1 is MNHEY, CDR2 SMNVEV, per germline (reference sequence). V was cut by 2 bases and J by 0 bases, with 12 bases left in between. The CDR3 extends over 16 amino acids. The CDR3, as DNA: TGTGCCAGCAGTTTAAATAGCGTTCCTAGCACAGATACGCAGTATTTT. Translation gives CASSLNSVPSTDTQYF.